This T cell receptor beta chain was recorded in a study of blood T cell repertoires in COVID-19. Study context: The origin of the acute and convalescent COVID-19 samples was the United States, Italy and Spain. Sample material is recorded as cDNA or gDNA derived from T cells, B-cell-depleted T cells, or PBMCs.

How the authors handled the data: Cell counts per sample came from amplifying reference gene primers. Using immunoSEQ multiplex PCR, the repertoire was profiled, and TCRdb retains in-frame clones only, with some absent. The V and J calls and clone size are taken from that table; D and trimming were inferred from the DNA. This sample carries 140,000 to 150,000 clones, around four fifths of them seen once, and the ten largest clones take approximately 2.7%. Per the germline V gene, CDR1 is LNHDA and CDR2 is SQIVND (reference sequence). The CDR3 is made up of 12 amino acids. V was clipped by 10 bases and J by 3 bases, with 10 bases between them.

The sample comprised peripheral blood. The chain joins TRBV19 to TRBJ1-5; D possibly corresponds to TRBD1 (5 bases). The source is a woman aged 35 to 49 with active or convalescent COVID-19. The CDR3 DNA reads TGTGCCACCCAGGGCCCCAATCAGCCCCAGCATTTT. Amino acids: CATQGPNQPQHF.